This T cell receptor (beta chain) emerged from a study of OX40 agonist ivuxolimab in advanced cancers. Study context: Patients received ivuxolimab, an intravenous treatment, every 2 weeks at 0.01 to 10 mg/kg.

Generated by immunoSEQ multiplex PCR, the TCRdb table keeps only in-frame clones and is missing some. The data contain tens of thousands of clones, approximately 80% of them seen just once; the ten biggest clones take up about 6.8%. Notes on this clone: The target antigen is unknown.

Notes on the study in general: Low levels of normalized T-cell clonal expansion also appeared in some nonresponders. Relative to CD4+, CD8+ T cells held more expanded clones on average.

The specimen comprised CD4+ or CD8+ T cells sorted from blood, sampled in a trial of the OX40 agonist ivuxolimab. This sequence was found in an adult with an advanced solid tumor such as melanoma, head and neck, liver or kidney cancer.

The DNA of the CDR3 is TGTGCCAGCAGCTTAGTCGCGCCGGGGCGACAGTTCTTC. Translated: CASSLVAPGRQFF. The chain employs TRBV7-6 and TRBJ2-1, with D perhaps assigned TRBD1 or TRBD2 (5 bases each). Germline lookup yields CDR1 SGHVS and CDR2 FNYEAQ. V was cut by 1 base and J by 13 bases, with 14 bases left in between. CDR3 length: 13 residues.